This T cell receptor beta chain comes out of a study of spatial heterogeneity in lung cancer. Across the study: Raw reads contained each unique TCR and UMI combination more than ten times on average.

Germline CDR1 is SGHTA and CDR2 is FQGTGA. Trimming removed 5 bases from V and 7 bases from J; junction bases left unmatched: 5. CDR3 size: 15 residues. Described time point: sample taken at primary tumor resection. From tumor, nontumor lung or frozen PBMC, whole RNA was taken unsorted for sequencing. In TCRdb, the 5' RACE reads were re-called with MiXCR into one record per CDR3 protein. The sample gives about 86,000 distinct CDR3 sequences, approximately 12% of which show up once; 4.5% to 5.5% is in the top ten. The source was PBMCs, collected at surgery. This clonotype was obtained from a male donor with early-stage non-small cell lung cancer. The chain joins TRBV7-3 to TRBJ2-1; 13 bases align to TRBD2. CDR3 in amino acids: CASSTGLAGKNEQFF. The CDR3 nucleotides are TGTGCCAGCAGCACGGGACTAGCGGGAAAGAATGAGCAGTTCTTC.